The entry below describes one TCR beta chain. Its antigen remains unknown. V gave up 4 bases and J gave up 4 bases, with 8 bases separating them. The length of the CDR3 is 14 residues. Germline CDR1 reads SGHAT; CDR2 reads FQNNGV. The entry originates in a study of OX40 agonist ivuxolimab in advanced cancers. Study-wide background: Three individuals attained partial responses, comprising one hepatocellular carcinoma case and two cutaneous melanoma cases. Findings and limits, study-wide: It was also the case that some nonresponders had low normalized T-cell clonal expansion.

Using immunoSEQ multiplex PCR, the repertoire was profiled, and TCRdb retains in-frame clones only, with some absent. Found here are approximately 89,000 clones, about 83% of them singletons; the top ten hold approximately 0.5%. The material sequenced was CD4+ or CD8+ T cells sorted from blood, taken in a trial of the OX40 agonist ivuxolimab. This clonotype was obtained from an adult with an advanced solid tumor such as melanoma, head and neck, liver or kidney cancer. The rearrangement links TRBV11-2 to TRBJ2-6; D not certain. The CDR3 loop is CASSSVRGANVLTF. Written as DNA, the CDR3 is TGTGCCAGCAGCTCGGTTAGGGGGGCCAACGTCCTGACTTTC.